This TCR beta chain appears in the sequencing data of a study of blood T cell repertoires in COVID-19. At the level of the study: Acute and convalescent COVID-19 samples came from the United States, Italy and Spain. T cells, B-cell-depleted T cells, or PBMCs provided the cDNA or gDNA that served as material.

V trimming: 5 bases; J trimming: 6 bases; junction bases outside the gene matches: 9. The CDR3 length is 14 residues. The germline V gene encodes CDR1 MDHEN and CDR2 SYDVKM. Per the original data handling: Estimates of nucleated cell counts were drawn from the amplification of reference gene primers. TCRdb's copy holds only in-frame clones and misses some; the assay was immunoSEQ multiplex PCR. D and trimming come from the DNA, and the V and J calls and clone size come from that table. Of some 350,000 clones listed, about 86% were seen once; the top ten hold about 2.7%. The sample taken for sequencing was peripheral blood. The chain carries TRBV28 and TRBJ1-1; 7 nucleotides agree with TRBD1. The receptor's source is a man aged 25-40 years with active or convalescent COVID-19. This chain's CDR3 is CASSTYRGVSEAFF. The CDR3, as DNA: TGTGCCAGCAGTACCTACAGGGGTGTCTCTGAAGCTTTCTTT.